The rows below give T cell receptor beta chains drawn from one sample of a study of blood T cell repertoires in COVID-19. The table came from immunoSEQ multiplex PCR; TCRdb's copy has only in-frame clones and leaves some out. The sample consists of about 170,000 clones, approximately 90% of them appearing once. Material for sequencing was peripheral blood. These TCRs come from a man between 18 and 35 years old with COVID-19, enrolled during active disease. Each CDR3 is given with its conserved first and last residue. A D gene is named only where the DNA matches it firmly. Clone size appears in some rows only: once, few, many, or a class for an expanded clone.

D gene	clone size	V gene	J gene	CDR3 protein	CDR3 DNA
.	.	TRBV9	TRBJ2-7	CASSVAPLQGFEQYF	TGTGCCAGCAGCGTAGCCCCCCTACAGGGATTCGAGCAGTACTTC
TRBD1	.	TRBV6-5	TRBJ1-5	CASSQRQGGQPQHF	TGTGCCAGCAGTCAACGACAGGGCGGCCAGCCCCAGCATTTT
TRBD2	.	TRBV4-3	TRBJ2-4	CASSQEASGRGFFQYF	TGCGCCAGCAGCCAAGAGGCTAGCGGGAGGGGATTTTTTCAGTACTTC
TRBD2	.	TRBV4-3	TRBJ2-5	CASSQGTTGLAGPENF	TGCGCCAGCAGCCAAGGTACCACCGGACTAGCTGGCCCTGAGAACTTC
TRBD2	.	TRBV4-2	TRBJ2-1	CASSQAWLLAVQFF	TGTGCCAGCAGCCAAGCTTGGTTACTAGCGGTGCAGTTCTTC
TRBD2	.	TRBV5-4	TRBJ2-1	CASSLGLAGDNEQFF	TGTGCCAGCAGCTTGGGGCTAGCGGGGGACAATGAGCAGTTCTTC
.	.	TRBV18	TRBJ1-2	CASSPSGVDYGYTF	TGTGCCAGCTCACCCTCAGGGGTAGACTATGGCTACACCTTC
.	.	TRBV27	TRBJ1-6	CASTSLDSPRSPLHF	TGTGCCAGCACCTCACTGGACAGTCCGAGGTCACCCCTCCACTTT
TRBD1	.	TRBV24-1	TRBJ2-3	CATMTGGEADTQYF	TGTGCCACCATGACAGGGGGCGAAGCAGATACGCAGTATTTT
.	.	TRBV5-1	TRBJ2-6	CASSLGPGRLLSGANVLTF	TGCGCCAGCAGCTTGGGCCCCGGGAGACTCCTCTCTGGGGCCAACGTCCTGACTTTC
.	once	TRBV9	TRBJ1-4	CASSQGVTREKLLF	TGTGCCAGCAGCCAAGGGGTTACCAGGGAAAAACTGCTTTTT
.	.	TRBV9	TRBJ1-1	CASSVSGGAEAFF	TGTGCCAGCAGCGTTAGCGGAGGAGCTGAAGCTTTCTTT
TRBD2	.	TRBV19	TRBJ2-1	CASSLERGPTNEQFF	TGTGCCAGTAGTCTCGAGCGGGGACCAACCAATGAGCAGTTCTTC
.	few	TRBV28	TRBJ1-5	CASSRTVNQPQHF	TGTGCCAGCAGTCGGACAGTGAATCAGCCCCAGCATTTT
TRBD2	.	TRBV7-9	TRBJ2-7	CASSAGGEQYF	TGTGCCAGCAGCGCGGGGGGCGAGCAGTACTTC
.	.	TRBV7-8	TRBJ2-1	CASSPSSNLNSYNEQFF	TGTGCCAGCAGCCCTTCTTCTAACTTAAACTCCTACAATGAGCAGTTCTTC